The 8 T cell receptor beta chains given below trace back to one sample, sequenced in a study of cytomegalovirus exposure and HLA in healthy donors (dated 2017 in TCRdb). The library came from the immunoSEQ multiplex PCR assay. Here the immuneACCESS table is served through TCRdb, limited to in-frame sequences with V and J called. Missing clones are a known gap in these copies; in checked studies unresolved V genes cover under half, and the rest lacks a known reason. This sample comprises around 150,000 clones, roughly nine tenths of them detected only once. In total, the top ten clones hold roughly 3% of the sample. Sequencing input: PBMCs. These receptors were collected from a woman aged 18-30 years in good health and CMV-seropositive.

The V and J genes are TRBV9 and TRBJ2-2, with TRBD2 matching 7 bases. There are 17 residues in the CDR3. CDR1 and CDR2 from the germline V gene are SGDLS and YYNGEE. Trimming at V came to 0 bases and at J to 7 bases, leaving 12 bases not matched to a gene. CDR3 DNA sequence: TGTGCCAGCAGCGTAGTCCCGCTAGCGGTGCGGGACGGGGAGCTGTTTTTT. Translated, it gives CASSVVPLAVRDGELFF.

The J gene is TRBJ2-1, the V gene TRBV9, with TRBD1 matching 7 bases. Germline CDR1 is SGDLS and CDR2 is YYNGEE. V shed 3 bases and J 8 bases; nucleotides not matched to a gene: 17. The CDR3 has 17 residues. This CDR3 is CASSGRQGPASVDEQFF. CDR3 coding DNA: TGTGCCAGCAGCGGGAGACAGGGCCCCGCCTCCGTTGATGAGCAGTTCTTC.

The V call is TRBV27, the J call TRBJ2-3; no clear D gene. The CDR3 sequence is 13 residues long. Trimming took 3 bases from V and 8 from J, leaving 12 bases between them. Germline V gives CDR1 MNHEY, CDR2 SMNVEV (reference sequence). CDR3 sequence (DNA): TGTGCCAGCAGTTTGCGCCTACCCTCTACGCAGTATTTT. Its protein product is CASSLRLPSTQYF.

This chain uses TRBV28 with TRBJ2-7, with D possibly TRBD1 on 6 matching bases. The V gene lost 6 bases and the J gene lost 0 bases, with 15 bases spanning the gap. Germline V gives CDR1 MDHEN, CDR2 SYDVKM. The CDR3 consists of 15 residues. This CDR3 reads CASRHRDARSYEQYF. CDR3 sequence (DNA): TGTGCCAGCAGGCACAGGGACGCTCGCTCCTACGAGCAGTACTTC. The full variable domain, its missing parts supplied by reference TRBV28 and TRBJ2-7, is DVKVTQSSRYLVKRTGEKVFLECVQDMDHENMFWYRQDPGLGLRLIYFSYDVKMKEKGDIPEGYSVSREKKERFSLILESASTNQTSMYLCASRHRDARSYEQYFGPGTRLTVT.

The V and J genes are TRBV7-9 and TRBJ1-5; the D gene is possibly TRBD1 (5 bases). Looked up from germline, CDR1 is SEHNR and CDR2 is FQNEAQ (reference sequence). Trimming left V 1 base short and J 1 base short, with 8 bases between. This CDR3 contains 15 residues. The CDR3 spells CASSLGRGSNQPQHF. The DNA for the CDR3 is TGTGCCAGCAGCTTAGGCCGGGGGAGCAATCAGCCCCAGCATTTT.

The V and J genes are TRBV2 and TRBJ1-3, with TRBD1 identical over 7 bases. Unmatched junction bases numbered 4, after V lost 7 bases and J lost 4 bases. The CDR3 extends over 13 amino acids. CDR1 is SNHLY, CDR2 FYNNEI, per germline. The CDR3, as DNA: TGTGCCAGCACAGGGGGTTCCGGAAACACCATATATTTT. As protein: CASTGGSGNTIYF.

The chain couples TRBV7-8 to TRBJ2-1; TRBD1 might be the D (6 bases). The CDR3 runs to 16 residues. Per germline, CDR1 SGHVS and CDR2 FQNEAQ. V lost 5 bases, J lost 3 bases, and 17 bases lay in between. This CDR3 is CASSTGTIILYNEQFF. The CDR3 DNA sequence: TGTGCCAGCAGCACCGGGACAATAATCCTCTACAATGAGCAGTTCTTC. Variable domain in full (rest from reference TRBV7-8 and TRBJ2-1): GAGVSQSPRYKVAKRGQDVALRCDPISGHVSLFWYQQALGQGPEFLTYFQNEAQLDKSGLPSDRFFAERPEGSVSTLKIQRTQQEDSAVYLCASSTGTIILYNEQFFGPGTRLTVL.

The chain is built from TRBV5-1 and TRBJ2-5; 14 bases are a match to TRBD2. This CDR3 region has 16 residues. Per germline, CDR1 SGHRS and CDR2 YFSETQ. J was trimmed by 5 bases and V by 3 bases; bases with no gene match: 6. Here the CDR3 DNA reads TGCGCCAGCAGCTCCGGACTAGCGGGGGGAAAGGAGACCCAGTACTTC. It translates to CASSSGLAGGKETQYF. Using reference TRBV5-1 and TRBJ2-5 for the parts outside the CDR3, the full variable domain is KAGVTQTPRYLIKTRGQQVTLSCSPISGHRSVSWYQQTPGQGLQFLFEYFSETQRNKGNFPGRFSGRQFSNSRSEMNVSTLELGDSALYLCASSSGLAGGKETQYFGPGTRLLVL.